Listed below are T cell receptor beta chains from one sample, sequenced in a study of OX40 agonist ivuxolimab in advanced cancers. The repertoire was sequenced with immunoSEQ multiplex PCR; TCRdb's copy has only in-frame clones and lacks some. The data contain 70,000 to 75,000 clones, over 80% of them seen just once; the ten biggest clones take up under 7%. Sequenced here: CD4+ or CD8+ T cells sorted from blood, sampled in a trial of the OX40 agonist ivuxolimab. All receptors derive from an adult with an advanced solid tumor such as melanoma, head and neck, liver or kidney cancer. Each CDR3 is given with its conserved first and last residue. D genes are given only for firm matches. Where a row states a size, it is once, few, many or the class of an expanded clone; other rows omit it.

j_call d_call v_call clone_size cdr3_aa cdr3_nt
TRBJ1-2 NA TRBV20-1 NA CVGGRLHGYTF TGCGTGGGAGGCAGGTTGCATGGCTACACCTTC
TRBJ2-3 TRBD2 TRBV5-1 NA CASSETLAGVWLDTQYF TGCGCCAGCAGCGAAACGCTAGCGGGGGTTTGGTTAGATACGCAGTATTTT
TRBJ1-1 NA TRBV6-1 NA CASSEYGQMNTEAFF TGTGCCAGCAGTGAATATGGACAAATGAACACTGAAGCTTTCTTT
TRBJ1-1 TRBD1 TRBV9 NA CASSPQGQGAAGF TGTGCCAGCAGCCCCCAAGGCCAGGGGGCAGCCGGGTTT
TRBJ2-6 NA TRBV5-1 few CASSLAEMHSGANVLTF TGCGCCAGCAGCTTGGCCGAAATGCACTCTGGGGCCAACGTCCTGACTTTC
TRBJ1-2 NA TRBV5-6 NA CASSRSRRGDYGYTF TGTGCCAGCAGCAGATCCAGGAGGGGGGACTATGGCTACACCTTC
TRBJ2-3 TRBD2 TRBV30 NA CAWTLGSLADRTDTQYF TGTGCCTGGACCCTTGGCTCGCTAGCGGACCGCACAGATACGCAGTATTTT
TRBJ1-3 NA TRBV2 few CASTVRGGSGNTIYF TGTGCCAGCACCGTCCGGGGAGGGTCTGGAAACACCATATATTTT
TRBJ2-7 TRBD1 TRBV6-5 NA CASKETGLPYEQYF TGTGCCAGCAAAGAGACAGGGCTTCCCTACGAGCAGTACTTC
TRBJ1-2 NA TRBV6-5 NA CASSYVEGYGYTF TGTGCCAGCAGTTACGTCGAAGGCTATGGCTACACCTTC
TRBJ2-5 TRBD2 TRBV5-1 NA CASSSVSGKETQYF TGCGCCAGCAGCTCCGTTAGCGGGAAAGAGACCCAGTACTTC
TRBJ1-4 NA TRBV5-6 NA CASSGPGWSEKLFF TGTGCCAGCAGCGGTCCGGGGTGGAGTGAAAAACTGTTTTTT
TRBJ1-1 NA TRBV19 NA CASSPSGWAEAFF TGTGCCAGTAGTCCATCAGGGTGGGCTGAAGCTTTCTTT
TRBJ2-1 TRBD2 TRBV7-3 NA CASSLMAGSGNNEQFF TGTGCCAGCAGCTTAATGGCGGGTAGCGGGAACAATGAGCAGTTCTTC
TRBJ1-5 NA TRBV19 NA CASSIGAYQPQHF TGTGCCAGTAGTATCGGAGCCTATCAGCCCCAGCATTTT
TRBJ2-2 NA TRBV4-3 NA CASSDLLSSNTGELFF TGCGCCAGCTCGGACCTACTCTCGTCGAACACCGGGGAGCTGTTTTTT
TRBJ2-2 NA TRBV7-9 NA CASSFSVGQGPGELFF TGTGCCAGCAGCTTTTCGGTGGGCCAGGGCCCCGGGGAGCTGTTTTTT
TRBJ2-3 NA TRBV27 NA CASSPSRDTQYF TGTGCCAGCAGTCCCAGCCGAGATACGCAGTATTTT
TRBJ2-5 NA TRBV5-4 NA CASSQGGYQETQYF TGTGCCAGCAGCCAAGGGGGGTACCAAGAGACCCAGTACTTC
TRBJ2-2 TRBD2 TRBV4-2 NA CASSPIAGSNTGELFF TGTGCCAGCAGCCCAATAGCGGGATCGAACACCGGGGAGCTGTTTTTT
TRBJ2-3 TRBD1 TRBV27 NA CASSFNRGLVADTQYF TGTGCCAGCAGTTTCAACAGGGGGCTCGTCGCAGATACGCAGTATTTT
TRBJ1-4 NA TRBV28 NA CASSPGTSLAEKLFF TGTGCCAGCAGTCCAGGGACGAGTTTAGCTGAAAAACTGTTTTTT
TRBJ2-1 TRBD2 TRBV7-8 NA CASSLGFSGRRLAEQFF TGTGCCAGCAGCTTAGGATTTAGCGGGAGGAGGTTGGCTGAGCAGTTCTTC
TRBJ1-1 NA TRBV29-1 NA CSVVFQPEVFTEAFF TGCAGCGTTGTTTTCCAGCCGGAGGTATTCACTGAAGCTTTCTTT
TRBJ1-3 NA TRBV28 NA CASSFFLESRARGVNTIYF TGTGCCAGCAGTTTTTTTTTAGAAAGCAGGGCCCGAGGGGTAAACACCATATATTTT
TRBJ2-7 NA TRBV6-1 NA CASTSRMGGGSEQYF TGTGCCAGCACCTCAAGGATGGGTGGTGGCTCCGAGCAGTACTTC
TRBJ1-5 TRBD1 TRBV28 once CAGSAGSGGVYSNQPQHF TGTGCCGGCTCAGCCGGGTCAGGGGGCGTGTATAGCAATCAGCCCCAGCATTTT
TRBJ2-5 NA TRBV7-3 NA CASSLNGITQETQYF TGTGCCAGCAGCTTAAACGGTATTACCCAAGAGACCCAGTACTTC
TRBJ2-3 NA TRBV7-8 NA CASSLMAARGSTDTQYF TGTGCCAGCAGCTTAATGGCCGCTCGGGGTTCCACAGATACGCAGTATTTT
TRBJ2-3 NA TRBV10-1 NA CASSVSADPDTQYF TGCGCCAGCAGTGTGAGCGCGGACCCAGATACGCAGTATTTT
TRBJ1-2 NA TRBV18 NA CASSPRTDESYGYTF TGTGCCAGCTCACCCCGGACAGACGAGAGCTATGGCTACACCTTC
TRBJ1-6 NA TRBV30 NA CAWRSVGDYNSPLHF TGTGCCTGGAGGTCGGTGGGAGACTATAATTCACCCCTCCACTTT
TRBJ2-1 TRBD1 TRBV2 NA CASRDPGQGVNEQFF TGTGCCAGCAGAGACCCGGGACAGGGGGTGAATGAGCAGTTCTTC
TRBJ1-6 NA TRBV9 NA CASSGTYNSPLHF TGTGCCAGCAGCGGGACCTATAATTCACCCCTCCACTTT
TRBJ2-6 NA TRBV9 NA CASSEDSGANVLTF TGTGCCAGCAGCGAGGACTCTGGGGCCAACGTCCTGACTTTC
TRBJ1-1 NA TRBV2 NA CASSEERNTEAFF TGTGCCAGCAGTGAAGAGAGGAACACTGAAGCTTTCTTT
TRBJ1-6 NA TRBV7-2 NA CASKVGGSSYNSPLHF TGTGCCAGCAAGGTTGGAGGGAGCTCCTATAATTCACCCCTCCACTTT
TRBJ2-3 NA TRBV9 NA CASSVGLASDTQYF TGTGCCAGCAGCGTAGGGCTAGCCTCAGATACGCAGTATTTT
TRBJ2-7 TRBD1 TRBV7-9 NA CASSPRDRSSYEQYF TGTGCCAGCAGCCCCCGGGACAGGTCCTCCTACGAGCAGTACTTC
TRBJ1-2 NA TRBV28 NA CASSMVLTTAYGYTF TGTGCCAGCAGTATGGTGCTTACTACCGCATATGGCTACACCTTC
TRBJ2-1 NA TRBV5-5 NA CASSLEGGEQFF TGTGCCAGCAGCTTGGAAGGTGGAGAACAGTTCTTC
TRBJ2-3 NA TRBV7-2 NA CASTQGRGAGTDTQYF TGTGCCAGCACCCAAGGGAGGGGGGCCGGCACAGATACGCAGTATTTT
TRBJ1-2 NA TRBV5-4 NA CASSLTGPTNYGYTF TGTGCCAGCAGCTTGACAGGGCCGACTAACTATGGCTACACCTTC
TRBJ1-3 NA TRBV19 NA CASSIHNGNTIYF TGTGCCAGTAGTATTCACAATGGAAACACCATATATTTT
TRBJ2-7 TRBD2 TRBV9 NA CASSLWGSGSYEQYF TGTGCCAGCAGCCTCTGGGGTAGCGGGAGCTACGAGCAGTACTTC
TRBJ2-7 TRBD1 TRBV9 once CASSAGAGTGAYEQYF TGTGCCAGCAGCGCCGGAGCGGGGACAGGGGCCTACGAGCAGTACTTC
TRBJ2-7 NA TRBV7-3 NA CASRLQGSRREQYF TGTGCCAGCAGGTTACAGGGAAGTCGGCGCGAGCAGTACTTC
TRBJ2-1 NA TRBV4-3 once CASSQTAVPYNEQFF TGCGCCAGCAGCCAAACAGCGGTCCCTTACAATGAGCAGTTCTTC
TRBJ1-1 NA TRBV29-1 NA CSAERQMNTEAFF TGCAGCGCAGAGAGACAGATGAACACTGAAGCTTTCTTT
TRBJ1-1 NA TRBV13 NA CASSPDRHMNTEAFF TGTGCCAGCAGCCCGGACAGACACATGAACACTGAAGCTTTCTTT
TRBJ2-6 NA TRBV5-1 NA CASSPRQKPSSGANVLTF TGCGCCAGCAGCCCTCGACAGAAACCTAGCTCTGGGGCCAACGTCCTGACTTTC
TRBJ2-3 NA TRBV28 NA CASSSLKGDAERQYF TGTGCCAGCAGTTCCCTCAAAGGGGACGCGGAGAGGCAGTATTTT
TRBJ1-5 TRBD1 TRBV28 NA CASSPDRGRPQPQHF TGTGCCAGCAGTCCTGACAGGGGGCGACCTCAGCCCCAGCATTTT
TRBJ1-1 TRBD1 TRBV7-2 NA CASSLRAGTGSLNTEAFF TGTGCCAGCAGCTTACGGGCCGGGACAGGGAGTTTGAACACTGAAGCTTTCTTT
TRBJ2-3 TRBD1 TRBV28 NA CASHESTGDTDTQYF TGTGCCAGCCATGAGTCGACAGGGGACACAGATACGCAGTATTTT
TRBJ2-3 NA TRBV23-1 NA CASSTELDPTDTQYF TGCGCCAGCAGTACAGAGTTAGATCCCACAGATACGCAGTATTTT
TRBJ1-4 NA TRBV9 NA CASSSSRGVATNEKLFF TGTGCCAGCAGCTCCTCACGGGGCGTTGCAACTAATGAAAAACTGTTTTTT
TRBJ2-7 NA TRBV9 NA CASSVGRGEQYF TGTGCCAGCAGCGTAGGGCGGGGCGAGCAGTACTTC
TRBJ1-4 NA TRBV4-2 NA CASSQVSSATNEKLFF TGTGCCAGCAGCCAAGTATCAAGTGCAACTAATGAAAAACTGTTTTTT